This T cell receptor beta chain was identified in a study of blood T cells in healthy people across ages. Study-wide points: Naive CD4+ cells and diversity were both higher in long-lived donors than in aged donors. A roughly linear age-dependent decrease characterized TCR beta diversity per million T cells.

Worth noting for this clonotype: Antigen specificity is unknown.

Every sample yielded at least 7 million isolated PBMCs. The second PCR ran about 6 to 11 cycles with a sample-barcoded 5' primer and J-beta primers. MiXCR was run by TCRdb on the 5' RACE reads, yielding one entry per CDR3 protein. Here the sample spans 270,000 or so distinct CDR3 sequences, about 25% being singletons. Germline V gives CDR1 SGHDT, CDR2 YYEEEE. V lost 1 base to trimming and J lost 5 bases, with 12 bases between them. The length of the CDR3 is 15 residues. This chain connects TRBV5-6 to TRBJ1-4, with D unresolved. The sample taken for sequencing was blood. This clonotype was sampled from a woman aged 65 to 85 in good health. CDR3 sequence: CASSLSPSGNEKLFF. The CDR3 DNA reads TGTGCCAGCAGCTTGTCGCCTTCGGGGAATGAAAAACTGTTTTTT.